A single sample gave rise to the 8 T cell receptor beta chains below, sequenced in a study of shared clonotypes between healthy human individuals. Naive CD8 cells, CD45RO-negative and positively selected for CCR7, excluded terminally differentiated effector memory CD45RA+ cells. The table came from immunoSEQ multiplex PCR; TCRdb's copy has only in-frame clones and leaves some out. The sample yields about 2.2 million clones, roughly 93% seen once. Sequenced material: naive CD8+ T cells from PBMCs. The source of these receptors is a man aged 18 to 30 in good health. Some clones in this sample may be carry-over from other donors' samples.

This chain connects TRBV6-1 to TRBJ1-5; D call uncertain. Trimming cost V 0 bases and J 7 bases, with 10 bases left between them. Germline CDR1 reads MNHNS; CDR2 reads SASEGT. The CDR3 is 14 residues long. The CDR3 protein is CASSEARVGQPQHF. As DNA, the CDR3 is TGTGCCAGCAGTGAAGCGCGGGTTGGGCAGCCCCAGCATTTT.

The genes are TRBV5-6 and TRBJ2-5; D possibly corresponds to TRBD1 (6 bases). CDR3 length: 14 residues. The V gene's germline CDR1 is SGHDT and CDR2 YYEEEE. V was cut by 6 bases and J by 3 bases, with 15 bases left in between. CDR3 in amino acids: CASNNRARKETQYF. The CDR3 DNA reads as TGTGCCAGCAACAACAGGGCTCGGAAAGAGACCCAGTACTTC.

This chain connects TRBV27 to TRBJ2-1; 7 bases align to TRBD2. With V trimmed by 4 bases and J by 6 bases, 6 bases remained unmatched. The CDR3 totals 14 residues. CDR1 and CDR2 (germline): MNHEY, SMNVEV (reference sequence). The CDR3 spells CASSSGLRVNEQFF. CDR3 DNA: TGTGCCAGCAGTTCGGGACTACGGGTCAATGAGCAGTTCTTC.

This clone has just one count. The chain uses TRBV27 and TRBJ2-7, with TRBD1 identical over 8 bases. CDR1 and CDR2 from the germline V gene are MNHEY and SMNVEV (reference sequence). V dropped 4 bases and J dropped 6; count of bases not matched to a gene: 5. The CDR3 totals 13 residues. For the CDR3, the DNA is TGTGCCAGCAGTTGGACAGGGTTGGGCGAGCAGTACTTC. It translates to CASSWTGLGEQYF.

V usage is TRBV7-9 and J usage is TRBJ2-3; D perhaps matches TRBD1 (5 bases). Germline-derived CDR1 and CDR2 are SEHNR and FQNEAQ (reference sequence). This CDR3 spans 16 amino acids. V lost 2 bases to trimming and J lost 7 bases, with 19 bases between them. CDR3 residues: CASSLNEMVQGHTQYF. The DNA for the CDR3 is TGTGCCAGCAGCTTAAATGAGATGGTTCAGGGCCATACGCAGTATTTT.

This clone showed up just a few times. V gene TRBV30 combines with J gene TRBJ1-1; no clear D gene. The CDR3 is 12 residues long. Trimming pared 7 bases from V and 4 bases from J, leaving 13 bases between. Germline-derived CDR1 and CDR2 are GTSNPN and SVGIG (reference sequence). CDR3 protein: CASDGVSTEAFF. The CDR3 nucleotides read TGTGCCTCGGACGGAGTGAGCACTGAAGCTTTCTTT. The full variable domain, its missing parts supplied by reference TRBV30 and TRBJ1-1, is SQTIHQWPATLVQPVGSPLSLECTVEGTSNPNLYWYRQAAGRGLQLLFYSVGIGQISSEVPQNLSASRPQDRQFILSSKKLLLSDSGFYLCASDGVSTEAFFGQGTRLTVV.

The count of this clone is one. The genes are TRBV2 and TRBJ2-1; TRBD2 agrees at 8 bases. The CDR3 is made up of 16 amino acids. Germline loops: CDR1 SNHLY, CDR2 FYNNEI. V gave up 7 bases and J gave up 12 bases; unmatched junction bases: 20. CDR3 residues: CASKAGEGFFRVWQFF. CDR3 nucleotides: TGTGCCAGCAAAGCGGGAGAGGGCTTCTTTAGGGTTTGGCAGTTCTTC.

This clone was found once. This rearrangement joins TRBV27 to TRBJ2-7, with TRBD2 matching 8 bases. CDR3 length equals 15 residues. Germline values: CDR1 MNHEY, CDR2 SMNVEV (reference sequence). Trimming took 5 bases from V and 1 from J; bases not matched to a gene: 7. CDR3 sequence reads: CASSPELAVSYEQYF. The CDR3 DNA follows: TGTGCCAGCAGTCCAGAACTAGCGGTATCCTACGAGCAGTACTTC.